These T cell receptor beta chains were read from a single sample in a study of cytomegalovirus exposure and HLA in healthy donors. The assay was immunoSEQ multiplex PCR, and TCRdb's table has in-frame clones only and misses some. The table lists 80,000 to 95,000 clones, about 60% of them singletons. Sample: PBMCs. The receptors come from a woman aged 25 to 39 in good health and CMV-seronegative. Both conserved end residues are part of each CDR3. Each record gives: V gene, clone size, D gene, J gene, CDR3 DNA, CDR3 protein. D genes are given only for firm matches. Clone size is stated in some rows and not others, as once, few, many or a class when expanded.

v_call: TRBV15
clone_size: NA
d_call: NA
j_call: TRBJ2-5
cdr3_nt: TGTGCCACCAGCAGAGATCTGGGCCAGGCCAAGTACTTC
cdr3_aa: CATSRDLGQAKYF

v_call: TRBV10-3
clone_size: few
d_call: NA
j_call: TRBJ1-4
cdr3_nt: TGTGCCATCAGTGTACAGATGGGTAATGAAAAACTGTTTTTT
cdr3_aa: CAISVQMGNEKLFF

v_call: TRBV7-2
clone_size: NA
d_call: NA
j_call: TRBJ2-3
cdr3_nt: TGTGCCAGCAGCCTACGGAGAGATACGCAGTATTTT
cdr3_aa: CASSLRRDTQYF

v_call: TRBV28
clone_size: NA
d_call: NA
j_call: TRBJ1-6
cdr3_nt: TGTGCCAGCAGCCCGACACCAAGCAATTCACCCCTCCACTTT
cdr3_aa: CASSPTPSNSPLHF

v_call: TRBV28
clone_size: NA
d_call: TRBD1
j_call: TRBJ2-5
cdr3_nt: TGTGCCAGCAGGGGGACAGTTAAAGAGACCCAGTACTTC
cdr3_aa: CASRGTVKETQYF

v_call: TRBV6-1
clone_size: few
d_call: NA
j_call: TRBJ2-7
cdr3_nt: TGTGCCAGCAGTGAAGCGGACTACATATTCCCTTATTACGAGCAGTACTTC
cdr3_aa: CASSEADYIFPYYEQYF

v_call: TRBV6-5
clone_size: NA
d_call: TRBD1
j_call: TRBJ1-2
cdr3_nt: TGTGCCAGCAGTTACACCGACAGGGTATATGGCTACACCTTC
cdr3_aa: CASSYTDRVYGYTF

v_call: TRBV5-1
clone_size: NA
d_call: NA
j_call: TRBJ2-3
cdr3_nt: TGCGCCAGCAGCCTATTACGAGGCGATACGCAGTATTTT
cdr3_aa: CASSLLRGDTQYF

v_call: TRBV4-1
clone_size: many
d_call: TRBD2
j_call: TRBJ2-5
cdr3_nt: TGCGCCAGCAGCGCTCTAGCGGGGGGGAAAAAGACCCAGTACTTC
cdr3_aa: CASSALAGGKKTQYF

v_call: TRBV6-5
clone_size: once
d_call: NA
j_call: TRBJ2-3
cdr3_nt: TGTGCCAGCAGTTACCGCGGGGGCCCTAGCACAGATACGCAGTATTTT
cdr3_aa: CASSYRGGPSTDTQYF

v_call: TRBV6-5
clone_size: NA
d_call: TRBD1
j_call: TRBJ1-2
cdr3_nt: TGTGCCAGCGGGCGGGACAGTAACTATGGCTACACCTTC
cdr3_aa: CASGRDSNYGYTF

v_call: TRBV6-5
clone_size: few
d_call: NA
j_call: TRBJ1-1
cdr3_nt: TGTGCCAGCAGCCCACTCTCCGGGACTCGGGCTTTCTTT
cdr3_aa: CASSPLSGTRAFF

v_call: TRBV2
clone_size: once
d_call: TRBD1
j_call: TRBJ2-7
cdr3_nt: TGTGCCAGCCCGACCGGGACAGGGGACGGCGAGCAGTACTTC
cdr3_aa: CASPTGTGDGEQYF